Listed below are T cell receptor beta chains from one sample, sequenced in a study of blood T cell repertoires in COVID-19. Sequencing used immunoSEQ multiplex PCR; TCRdb keeps in-frame clones, though not all of them. The sample contains roughly 390,000 clones, 85% of which appear only once. The sample taken for sequencing was peripheral blood. The receptors here all came from a woman aged 18-35 years with acute or convalescent COVID-19. CDR3s include the opening cysteine and the closing phenylalanine or tryptophan. D genes are given only for firm matches. Clone size appears in some rows only: once, few, many, or a class for an expanded clone.

abundance | d_gene | j_gene | v_gene | CDR3aa | CDR3nt
. | TRBD1 | TRBJ1-1 | TRBV3-1/TRBV3-2 | CASTTGQGVTEAFF | TGTGCCAGCACCACGGGACAGGGGGTCACTGAAGCTTTCTTT
. | . | TRBJ1-3 | TRBV4-2 | CASSQDLGISSGNTIYF | TGTGCCAGCAGCCAAGATCTGGGCATTAGCTCTGGAAACACCATATATTTT
few | . | TRBJ1-1 | TRBV5-6 | CASSLVVGAGEAFF | TGTGCCAGCAGCTTGGTAGTGGGGGCTGGTGAAGCTTTCTTT
few | TRBD1 | TRBJ1-6 | TRBV11-2 | CASSFSGQGNSPLHF | TGTGCCAGCAGCTTTTCGGGACAGGGGAATTCACCCCTCCACTTT
. | . | TRBJ2-7 | TRBV7-3 | CASSLPGSYEQYF | TGTGCCAGCAGCCTCCCGGGGTCCTACGAGCAGTACTTC
. | . | TRBJ1-4 | TRBV7-6 | CASSLDPGVTNEKLFF | TGTGCCAGCAGCTTAGACCCAGGGGTTACTAATGAAAAACTGTTTTTT
. | . | TRBJ1-3 | TRBV9 | CASSVASGISGNTIYF | TGTGCCAGCAGCGTAGCCTCCGGGATCTCTGGAAACACCATATATTTT
few | . | TRBJ1-1 | TRBV27 | CASDPVGGANTEAFF | TGTGCCAGCGACCCAGTAGGAGGGGCGAACACTGAAGCTTTCTTT
. | TRBD1 | TRBJ1-6 | TRBV2 | CASSGPVRQGAGNSPLHF | TGTGCCAGCAGTGGTCCCGTGCGACAGGGGGCGGGGAATTCACCCCTCCACTTT
. | TRBD1 | TRBJ1-1 | TRBV2 | CASFGTGDMGTEAFF | TGTGCCAGCTTTGGGACAGGGGATATGGGCACTGAAGCTTTCTTT
. | TRBD2 | TRBJ2-5 | TRBV5-4 | CASSPNWTSGETQYF | TGTGCCAGCAGCCCCAACTGGACTAGCGGAGAGACCCAGTACTTC
once | . | TRBJ1-3 | TRBV7-9 | CASSLLLESTGNTIYF | TGTGCCAGCAGCTTGCTCTTGGAGTCTACGGGAAACACCATATATTTT
. | TRBD2 | TRBJ2-1 | TRBV28 | CASSPPRGGTFF | TGTGCCAGCAGTCCTCCCCGGGGGGGCACGTTCTTC
. | . | TRBJ2-2 | TRBV27 | CASSTPGLDTGELFF | TGTGCCAGCAGTACCCCCGGGTTGGACACCGGGGAGCTGTTTTTT
. | . | TRBJ2-2 | TRBV5-4 | CASSLRLGSGTGELFF | TGTGCCAGCAGCCTAAGGTTAGGGAGCGGCACCGGGGAGCTGTTTTTT
. | . | TRBJ1-1 | TRBV19 | CASSILGSADTEAFF | TGTGCCAGTAGTATCTTAGGGAGCGCAGACACTGAAGCTTTCTTT
. | TRBD2 | TRBJ2-1 | TRBV4-2 | CASSQDPTSGDSGGNEQFF | TGTGCCAGCAGCCAAGATCCGACTAGCGGGGACTCGGGAGGCAATGAGCAGTTCTTC
few | TRBD2 | TRBJ2-2 | TRBV10-1 | CASSGSGRGTGELFF | TGCGCCAGCAGTGGTAGCGGGAGAGGTACCGGGGAGCTGTTTTTT
. | TRBD1 | TRBJ2-5 | TRBV2 | CASRTGTDQETQYF | TGTGCCAGCAGAACCGGGACAGATCAAGAGACCCAGTACTTC
few | . | TRBJ1-2 | TRBV6-5 | CASRDSLTSYGYTF | TGTGCCAGCAGGGACAGTCTAACCTCCTATGGCTACACCTTC
. | TRBD1 | TRBJ2-7 | TRBV6-5 | CASSLGQAEYEQYF | TGTGCCAGCAGTTTGGGACAGGCGGAGTACGAGCAGTACTTC
. | TRBD1 | TRBJ2-3 | TRBV5-8 | CASSLQGMKTDTQYF | TGTGCCAGCAGCCTACAGGGGATGAAGACAGATACGCAGTATTTT
few | TRBD2 | TRBJ2-1 | TRBV24-1 | CATSDPKTPKRGNEQFF | TGTGCCACCAGTGACCCCAAAACCCCGAAGCGGGGGAATGAGCAGTTCTTC
. | TRBD1 | TRBJ2-7 | TRBV2 | CASSTGTDTYEQYF | TGTGCCAGCAGTACCGGGACAGACACCTACGAGCAGTACTTC
once | TRBD2 | TRBJ2-3 | TRBV9 | CASSVGLAGDTDTQYF | TGTGCCAGCAGCGTAGGGCTAGCGGGAGACACAGATACGCAGTATTTT
. | TRBD1 | TRBJ2-7 | TRBV19 | CASSIIGRDSYEQYF | TGTGCCAGTAGTATAATAGGCAGGGACAGCTACGAGCAGTACTTC
. | TRBD1 | TRBJ2-3 | TRBV6-5 | CASTAGQGADTQYF | TGTGCCAGCACCGCCGGACAGGGCGCAGATACGCAGTATTTT
. | . | TRBJ1-1 | TRBV18 | CASSRGVMNTEAFF | TGTGCCAGCTCACGCGGGGTGATGAACACTGAAGCTTTCTTT
few | . | TRBJ2-7 | TRBV7-2 | CASSSSGAYEQYF | TGTGCCAGCAGCTCTTCCGGGGCCTACGAGCAGTACTTC
. | TRBD2 | TRBJ2-1 | TRBV28 | CASSFISGRAGSYNEQFF | TGTGCCAGCAGTTTCATTAGCGGGAGGGCCGGTTCCTACAATGAGCAGTTCTTC
. | TRBD1 | TRBJ2-1 | TRBV9 | CASSRGTGAYNEQFF | TGTGCCAGCAGCCGAGGGACAGGGGCCTACAATGAGCAGTTCTTC
. | . | TRBJ1-6 | TRBV27 | CASSLQFTYNSPLHF | TGTGCCAGCAGTCTTCAGTTCACCTATAATTCACCCCTCCACTTT